The clone carrying this TCR beta chain showed up many times. This specimen belongs to a study of blood T cells in healthy people across ages. The CDR3 consists of 15 residues. Germline values: CDR1 MDHEN, CDR2 SYDVKM. For the second PCR, which ran for 7 to 11 cycles, a sample-barcoded 5' primer and a J-beta primer mix were used. TCRdb independently ran MiXCR on the 5' RACE reads; one entry per CDR3 protein. The sample shows approximately 320,000 distinct CDR3 sequences, 25% to 30% of them seen only once. The sequenced sample was blood. The chain recombines TRBV28 with TRBJ2-1, with D possibly matching TRBD1 (5 bases). The DNA end is a closer match to TRBJ2-5, so the J assignment may be wrong. The source of this sequence is a woman between 70 and 85 years old in good health. CDR3 sequence reads: CASSLPQGTQETQYF. CDR3 nucleotide sequence: TGTGCCAGCAGTTTACCGCAGGGAACGCAAGAGACCCAGTACTTC.